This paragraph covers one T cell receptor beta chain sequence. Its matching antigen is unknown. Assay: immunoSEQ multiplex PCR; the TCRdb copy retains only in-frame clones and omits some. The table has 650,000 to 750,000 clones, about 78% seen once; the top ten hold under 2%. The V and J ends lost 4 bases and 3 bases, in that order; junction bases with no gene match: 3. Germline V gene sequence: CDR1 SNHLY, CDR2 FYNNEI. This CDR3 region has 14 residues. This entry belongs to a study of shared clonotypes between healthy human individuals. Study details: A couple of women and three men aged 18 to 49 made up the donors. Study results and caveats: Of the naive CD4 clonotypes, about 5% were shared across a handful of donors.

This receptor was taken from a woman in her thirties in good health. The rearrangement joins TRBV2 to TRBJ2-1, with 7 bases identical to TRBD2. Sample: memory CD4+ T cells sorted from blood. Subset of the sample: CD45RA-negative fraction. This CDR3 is CASSGERGYNEQFF. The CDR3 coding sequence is TGTGCCAGCAGTGGGGAGCGGGGCTACAATGAGCAGTTCTTC.